In this sample, the clone carrying this TCR beta chain turned up once. The data belong to a study of T cell repertoires in ileal Crohn's disease. CDR1 and CDR2 from the germline V gene are LNHDA and SQIVND (reference sequence). The CDR3 length is 16 residues. V gave up 5 bases and J gave up 6 bases, with 19 bases separating them. The assay was immunoSEQ multiplex PCR, and TCRdb's table has in-frame clones only and misses some. This sample has about 8,400 clones, with more than 70% found just once. Source material: ileal tissue. The V and J genes are TRBV19 and TRBJ2-2; the D gene is possibly TRBD1 (5 bases). The sequence came from an adult with Crohn's disease. Here the CDR3 reads CASSVRQPLYPGELFF. In DNA form, the CDR3 reads TGTGCCAGTAGTGTAAGACAGCCGTTATACCCCGGGGAGCTGTTTTTT.